The clone carrying this TCR beta chain was counted once. The sample belongs to a study of blood T cell repertoires in COVID-19. About the research overall: Sites in the United States, Italy and Spain provided acute and convalescent COVID-19 samples.

Germline-derived CDR1 and CDR2 are SGHRS and YFSETQ. This CDR3 contains 17 residues. J lost 7 bases, V lost 0 bases, and 7 bases had no gene match. In the original workflow: Reference gene primer amplification in the assay estimated nucleated cell counts. TCRdb's table, derived via immunoSEQ multiplex PCR, lists solely in-frame clones and lacks some. Clone size and V and J calls were adopted from that table, with D and trimming inferred from the DNA. The data contain just under 100,000 clones, 70% to 90% of them singletons. This sequence was found in a woman aged 60-70 years in a cohort sampled during active or convalescent COVID-19. The rearrangement links TRBV5-1 to TRBJ2-6, with TRBD1 matching over 10 bases. Sample: peripheral blood. The CDR3 sequence is CASSLAGTGVTANVLTF. The CDR3 region has the DNA TGCGCCAGCAGCTTGGCCGGGACAGGGGTAACAGCCAACGTCCTGACTTTC. Full variable domain (remainder filled in from reference TRBV5-1 and TRBJ2-6): KAGVTQTPRYLIKTRGQQVTLSCSPISGHRSVSWYQQTPGQGLQFLFEYFSETQRNKGNFPGRFSGRQFSNSRSEMNVSTLELGDSALYLCASSLAGTGVTANVLTFGAGSRLTVL.